This entry lists 31 T cell receptor beta chains sequenced from one sample in a study of shared clonotypes between healthy human individuals. This table comes from immunoSEQ multiplex PCR, and its TCRdb copy is limited to in-frame clones, with some not included. This sample has a few million clones, with 95% found just once. The sequenced sample consisted of naive CD4+ T cells sorted from blood. Documented subset: CD45RA+ positively selected. These receptors were taken from a man in his late teens or twenties in good health.

This chain links TRBV10-1 with TRBJ2-1; 7 positions agree with TRBD2. The CDR3 has 15 amino acids. With 0 bases clipped from V and 7 bases from J, the junction kept 6 bases outside the gene matches. Looked up from germline, CDR1 is WNHNN and CDR2 is SYGVQD (reference sequence). CDR3 protein: CASSESAGPGNEQFF. Here the CDR3 DNA reads TGCGCCAGCAGTGAGTCAGCGGGGCCGGGGAATGAGCAGTTCTTC.

This clone was picked up one time. This sequence joins TRBV5-1 and TRBJ1-6; D is uncertain. Germline values: CDR1 SGHRS, CDR2 YFSETQ. V lost 0 bases, J lost 3 bases, and 16 bases lay in between. The CDR3 has 18 residues. The CDR3 bases are TGCGCCAGCAGCTTGGTGACACCGGACTGGGACTATAATTCACCCCTCCACTTT. Encoded protein: CASSLVTPDWDYNSPLHF.

The V call is TRBV19, the J call TRBJ1-2; D remains unclear. The V end was cut by 5 bases, the J end by 0 bases, with 13 bases between. CDR3 size: 15 residues. CDR1 LNHDA and CDR2 SQIVND come from the germline V gene (reference sequence). The CDR3 coding sequence is TGTGCCAGTAGTTGGACCCGTTTTGCTAACTATGGCTACACCTTC. Protein product: CASSWTRFANYGYTF.

V usage is TRBV6-4 and J usage is TRBJ1-5, with D unresolved. The germline gives CDR1 MRHNA, CDR2 SNTAGT. Trimming removed 1 base at V and 5 bases at J, with 21 bases between. CDR3 length: 18 amino acids. CDR3 DNA: TGTGCCAGCAGTGACTTTTGCGTGGAGGCATCAGCAGATCAGCCCCAGCATTTT. This sequence encodes CASSDFCVEASADQPQHF.

J is TRBJ2-1 and V is TRBV10-1; 8 bases map to TRBD2. The CDR3 has 14 amino acids. The J segment lost 3 bases and the V segment lost 8 bases, leaving 6 bases of the junction unmatched. Germline CDR1 WNHNN, CDR2 SYGVQD (reference sequence). CDR3: CASLQRELYNEQFF. The CDR3 DNA follows: TGCGCCAGCTTACAGCGGGAGCTCTACAATGAGCAGTTCTTC.

For this clone: Other nucleotide sequences from this sample produce the same CDR3. The rearrangement links TRBV30 to TRBJ1-2; D is unclear. The CDR3 totals 14 residues. V was pared by 2 bases and J by 0 bases, with 10 bases between. Germline V gene lookup returns CDR1 GTSNPN and CDR2 SVGIG (reference sequence). CDR3 loop: CAWSRRETNYGYTF. The CDR3, as DNA: TGTGCCTGGAGTAGGAGAGAAACTAACTATGGCTACACCTTC.

The chain combines TRBV30 with TRBJ1-6; 8 bases match TRBD1. The CDR3 contains 16 residues. The J segment lost 0 bases and the V segment lost 6 bases, leaving 7 bases of the junction unmatched. CDR1 and CDR2 (germline): GTSNPN, SVGIG (reference sequence). In DNA, the CDR3 is TGTGCCTGCTTCCGGGACAGGAGCTCCTATAATTCACCCCTCCACTTT. Translating it yields CACFRDRSSYNSPLHF.

The chain carries TRBV2 and TRBJ1-1; D remains unclear. Trimming took off 8 bases at V and 0 bases at J, with 13 bases between the two ends. The CDR3 spans 14 residues. Germline CDR1 and CDR2: SNHLY and FYNNEI. The CDR3 loop is CASPRKGMNTEAFF. CDR3 coding DNA: TGTGCCAGCCCCCGTAAAGGCATGAACACTGAAGCTTTCTTT.

This chain uses TRBV6-6 with TRBJ1-1, with D possibly matching TRBD1 (6 bases). Trimming left V 2 bases short and J 1 base short, with 11 bases between. The CDR3 is made up of 15 amino acids. The V gene's germline CDR1 is MNHNY and CDR2 SVGAGI (reference sequence). In DNA form, the CDR3 reads TGTGCCAGCAGTTACGGCGGCAGGGGGAACACTGAAGCTTTCTTT. This sequence encodes CASSYGGRGNTEAFF.

Note on this clone: The same CDR3 is also encoded by other DNA sequences in this sample. This chain connects TRBV5-1 to TRBJ2-2; a weak D match, TRBD2 (5 bases). V lost 4 bases, J lost 0 bases, and 10 bases lay in between. This CDR3 is built from 15 residues. CDR1 is SGHRS, CDR2 YFSETQ, per germline. This CDR3 reads CASSRTGTNTGELFF. The CDR3 nucleotides read TGCGCCAGCAGCCGTACGGGGACGAACACCGGGGAGCTGTTTTTT.

The chain joins TRBV10-3 to TRBJ2-3; D gene ambiguous. The CDR3 totals 14 residues. V lost 0 bases, J lost 7 bases, and 11 bases lay in between. Germline CDR1 reads ENHRY; CDR2 reads SYGVKD. This CDR3 reads CAISESGSRYTQYF. The CDR3 DNA is TGTGCCATCAGTGAGTCGGGTAGCCGTTATACGCAGTATTTT.

The chain links TRBV7-9 to TRBJ1-1; D uncertain. Germline CDR1 SEHNR, CDR2 FQNEAQ (reference sequence). Deletions cut 1 base from V and 0 bases from J, with 6 bases between. The CDR3 spans 14 residues. This CDR3 is CASSLEQLNTEAFF. CDR3 coding DNA: TGTGCCAGCAGCTTAGAACAGCTGAACACTGAAGCTTTCTTT.

The rearrangement joins TRBV12-5 to TRBJ2-7; TRBD1 matches at 11 bases. V was pared by 1 base and J by 7 bases, with 6 bases of the junction left unmatched. CDR1 is LGHNT, CDR2 FRNRAP, per germline. The CDR3 sequence is 15 residues long. The CDR3: CASGLGTGGSGEQYF. In DNA form, the CDR3 reads TGTGCTAGTGGTTTGGGGACAGGGGGCTCTGGGGAGCAGTACTTC. The full variable domain, its missing parts supplied by reference TRBV12-5 and TRBJ2-7, is DARVTQTPRHKVTEMGQEVTMRCQPILGHNTVFWYRQTMMQGLELLAYFRNRAPLDDSGMPKDRFSAEMPDATLATLKIQPSEPRDSAVYFCASGLGTGGSGEQYFGPGTRLTVT.

The chain is built from TRBV6-1 and TRBJ2-4, with 11 bases aligning to TRBD1. Per germline, CDR1 MNHNS and CDR2 SASEGT. The trim removed 5 bases at V and 5 bases at J, leaving 5 bases unmatched. This CDR3 contains 15 residues. The CDR3 here is CASSSWDRGENIQYF. The CDR3 region has the DNA TGTGCCAGCAGTTCCTGGGACAGGGGGGAAAACATTCAGTACTTC.

V and J are TRBV5-1 and TRBJ2-3; D may be TRBD1 (6 bases). The CDR3 runs to 14 residues. Trimming left V 0 bases short and J 2 bases short, with 7 bases between. Germline CDR1 reads SGHRS; CDR2 reads YFSETQ. As DNA, the CDR3 is TGCGCCAGCAGCTTGGGGGGACACACAGATACGCAGTATTTT. This codes for CASSLGGHTDTQYF.

The chain links TRBV7-9 to TRBJ2-5, with 13 bases that match TRBD2. The germline gives CDR1 SEHNR, CDR2 FQNEAQ (reference sequence). V lost 5 bases to trimming and J lost 5 bases; unmatched junction nucleotides: 5. CDR3 length equals 15 residues. CDR3 region: CASSMGTSGIETQYF. The DNA for the CDR3 is TGTGCCAGCAGCATGGGGACTAGCGGGATTGAGACCCAGTACTTC.

As concerns this clone: Other DNA variants within this sample encode the same CDR3. J is TRBJ2-1 and V is TRBV27; 10 bases are a match to TRBD2. J lost 7 bases, V lost 6 bases, and 3 bases had no gene match. This CDR3 has 13 residues. Germline CDR1 is MNHEY and CDR2 is SMNVEV (reference sequence). In DNA, the CDR3 is TGTGCCAGCAGGACTAGCGGGTCTAATGAGCAGTTCTTC. This sequence encodes CASRTSGSNEQFF.

CDR3 DNA sequence: TGTGCCAGCTTCGTGGGGGGCACAGATACGCAGTATTTT. Translating it yields CASFVGGTDTQYF. The chain recombines TRBV6-1 with TRBJ2-3; D may match TRBD1 or TRBD2 (5 bases each). This CDR3 region has 13 residues. Per the germline V gene, CDR1 is MNHNS and CDR2 is SASEGT. V was trimmed by 8 bases and J by 1 base, leaving 10 bases between them.

The count of this clone is one. This rearrangement joins TRBV7-2 to TRBJ2-7, with a possible D match to TRBD1 (7 bases). The CDR3 is made up of 15 amino acids. The germline V and J ends were trimmed by 3 bases and 1 base, with 13 bases remaining between them. Germline CDR1 and CDR2: SGHTA and FQGNSA. The CDR3 DNA reads as TGTGCCAGCAGCTTTTCTGCAGGGGGGTCCTACGAGCAGTACTTC. It codes for CASSFSAGGSYEQYF. Drawing the rest from reference TRBV7-2 and TRBJ2-7, the complete variable domain is GAGVSQSPSNKVTEKGKDVELRCDPISGHTALYWYRQSLGQGLEFLIYFQGNSAPDKSGLPSDRFSAERTGGSVSTLTIQRTQQEDSAVYLCASSFSAGGSYEQYFGPGTRLTVT.

V usage is TRBV7-6 and J usage is TRBJ1-4; D unclear. Trimming pared 5 bases from V and 4 bases from J, leaving 14 bases between. The length of the CDR3 is 15 residues. In germline, CDR1 is SGHVS, CDR2 FNYEAQ. The CDR3 loop is CASSPAGSINEKLFF. CDR3 DNA: TGTGCCAGCAGCCCCGCGGGGTCAATTAATGAAAAACTGTTTTTT. Drawing the rest from reference TRBV7-6 and TRBJ1-4, the complete variable domain is GAGVSQSPRYKVTKRGQDVALRCDPISGHVSLYWYRQALGQGPEFLTYFNYEAQQDKSGLPNDRFSAERPEGSISTLTIQRTEQRDSAMYRCASSPAGSINEKLFFGSGTQLSVL.

The genes are TRBV7-2 and TRBJ1-4; D gene uncertain. CDR1 is SGHTA and CDR2 is FQGNSA in the germline V gene. The CDR3 extends over 14 amino acids. V gave up 3 bases and J gave up 7 bases, with 12 bases separating them. Here the CDR3 DNA reads TGTGCCAGCAGCTTTCAACCTCTGGGTGAAAAACTGTTTTTT. It encodes CASSFQPLGEKLFF.

The chain carries TRBV18 and TRBJ2-5, with no clear D. V lost 8 bases and J lost 2, with 3 bases in between. The CDR3 spans 10 residues. Germline V CDR1 and CDR2: KGHSH, LQKENI. CDR3 residues: CASRQETQYF. CDR3 nucleotides: TGTGCCAGCCGACAAGAGACCCAGTACTTC.

This rearrangement joins TRBV6-1 to TRBJ1-1; 10 bases line up with TRBD1. The CDR3 runs 16 residues. The junction had 7 bases not matched to a gene; V was cut back by 4 bases and J by 2 bases. Germline V gene lookup returns CDR1 MNHNS and CDR2 SASEGT. CDR3 DNA: TGTGCCAGCAGTGGCGGGACAGGGGCCGGAAACACTGAAGCTTTCTTT. Translated: CASSGGTGAGNTEAFF.

On this clone itself: One junction end does not reproduce the germline sequence, and a read error may be involved. This sample also contains other DNA sequences that code for the same CDR3. This chain links TRBV7-7 with TRBJ2-1, with 14 bases matching TRBD2. CDR3 length: 16 residues. Germline CDR1 is SSHAT and CDR2 is FNYEAQ (reference sequence). The CDR3 nucleotides read TGTGCTAGCAGCCTCGGGACTAGCGGGAGCTACAATGAGCAGTTCTTC. It encodes CASSLGTSGSYNEQFF.

This clone was seen only once. This sequence joins TRBV6-5 and TRBJ2-7; D is unclear. CDR1 is MNHEY, CDR2 SVGAGI, per germline. V was shortened by 5 bases and J by 6 bases, with 17 bases between the two germline ends. CDR3 length equals 14 residues. The CDR3 bases are TGTGCCAGCAGTCCCCCCCAGAGAGCGCGCGAGCAGTACTTC. Its translation: CASSPPQRAREQYF.

The chain is built from TRBV10-3 and TRBJ2-5; D is uncertain. The CDR3 runs 12 residues. The V and J ends lost 4 bases and 4 bases respectively, with 7 bases between them. CDR1 and CDR2 from the germline V gene are ENHRY and SYGVKD. The CDR3, as DNA: TGTGCCATCAGTGTCGTAGGAGAGACCCAGTACTTC. It specifies CAISVVGETQYF.

V is TRBV7-9 and J is TRBJ1-2, with 10 bases matching TRBD1. V lost 5 bases and J lost 4; bases outside the gene matches: 10. This CDR3 region has 16 residues. CDR1 is SEHNR and CDR2 is FQNEAQ in the germline V gene (reference sequence). DNA of the CDR3: TGTGCCAGCAGCCCTTCCCCCGGGACAGGGGCCTATGGCTACACCTTC. Amino acid sequence: CASSPSPGTGAYGYTF.

Notes on this clone: The same CDR3 is also encoded by other DNA sequences in this sample. V is TRBV6-5 and J is TRBJ2-2; D ambiguous. Between the trimmed V and J ends, which lost 3 bases and 5 bases, there was a span of 10 bases. The length of the CDR3 is 14 residues. Germline CDR1 and CDR2: MNHEY and SVGAGI. DNA for the CDR3: TGTGCCAGCAGTTATTCTGGCTCAACCGGGGAGCTGTTTTTT. It is translated as CASSYSGSTGELFF.

The V call is TRBV4-2, the J call TRBJ1-6; TRBD1 might be the D (5 bases). The CDR3 is 16 amino acids. Germline V gene sequence: CDR1 LGHNA, CDR2 YNFKEQ. The V and J ends lost 1 base and 10 bases respectively, with 17 bases between them. The CDR3 region has the DNA TGTGCCAGCAGCCAAGCTCTCGCAGGCCAGGGATCACCCCTCCACTTT. It translates to CASSQALAGQGSPLHF.

This clone was counted once. The chain recombines TRBV5-8 with TRBJ2-7; TRBD2 matches 7 bases. Trimming took 4 bases from V and 7 from J; bases not matched to a gene: 17. The CDR3 runs 16 residues. In germline, CDR1 is SGHTS, CDR2 YDEGEE. The DNA for the CDR3 is TGTGCCAGCAGCCCCCGGGGAGCGGGAACTACGAGAGAGCAGTACTTC. Protein product: CASSPRGAGTTREQYF.

The chain uses TRBV5-1 and TRBJ1-3, with D maybe TRBD1 (6 bases). Germline V gene lookup returns CDR1 SGHRS and CDR2 YFSETQ. This CDR3 is built from 15 residues. V was trimmed by 4 bases and J by 0 bases, leaving 11 bases between them. The DNA of the CDR3 is TGCGCCAGCAGCACGGACAGTGCCTCTGGAAACACCATATATTTT. Translation gives CASSTDSASGNTIYF.